Listed here are 3 T cell receptor beta chains from one sample, sequenced in a study of T cells in localized non-small cell lung cancer. Clones were read by immunoSEQ multiplex PCR, and TCRdb kept only the in-frame ones, dropping some. The sample lists 70,000 to 100,000 clones, just over 90% seen once, with approximately 4% in the top ten. The sample here was PBMCs, taken before any cancer treatment. The receptors derive from a woman between 40 and 69 years old with stage II squamous cell lung carcinoma.

The V and J genes are TRBV18 and TRBJ1-4, with a tentative D call TRBD1 (6 bases). CDR1 KGHSH and CDR2 LQKENI come from the germline V gene. V lost 3 bases and J lost 7, with 15 bases in between. CDR3 length equals 15 residues. The CDR3 here is CASSPGGRAREKLFF. CDR3 bases: TGTGCCAGCTCACCGGGGGGGCGCGCCCGTGAAAAACTGTTTTTT.

V gene TRBV2 combines with J gene TRBJ2-5; D call uncertain. The CDR3 totals 13 residues. V dropped 6 bases and J dropped 5 bases, with 13 bases sitting between them. Germline-derived CDR1 and CDR2 are SNHLY and FYNNEI. CDR3 loop: CASSEPHRETQYF. In nucleotides, the CDR3 is TGTGCCAGCAGCGAGCCCCATCGGGAGACCCAGTACTTC.

The J gene is TRBJ1-2, the V gene TRBV4-2, with a possible D match to TRBD1 (6 bases). V lost 0 bases and J 3 bases, leaving 8 bases between the germline ends. The length of the CDR3 is 14 residues. Looked up from germline, CDR1 is LGHNA and CDR2 is YNFKEQ. The CDR3 bases are TGTGCCAGCAGCCAAGATGGGGGCGACTATGGCTACACCTTC. Amino acid sequence: CASSQDGGDYGYTF.